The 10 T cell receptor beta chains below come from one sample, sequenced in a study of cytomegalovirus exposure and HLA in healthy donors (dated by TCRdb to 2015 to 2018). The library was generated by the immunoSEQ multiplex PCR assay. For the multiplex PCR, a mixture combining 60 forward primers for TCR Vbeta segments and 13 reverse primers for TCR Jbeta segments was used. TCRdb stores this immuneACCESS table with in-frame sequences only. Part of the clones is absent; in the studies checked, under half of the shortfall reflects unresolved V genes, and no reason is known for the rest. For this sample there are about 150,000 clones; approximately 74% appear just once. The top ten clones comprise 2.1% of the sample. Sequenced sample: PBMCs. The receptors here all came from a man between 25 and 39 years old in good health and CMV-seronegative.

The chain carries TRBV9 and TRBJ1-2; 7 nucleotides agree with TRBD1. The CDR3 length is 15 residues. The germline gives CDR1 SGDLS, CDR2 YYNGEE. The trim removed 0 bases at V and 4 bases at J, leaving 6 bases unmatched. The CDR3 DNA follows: TGTGCCAGCAGCGTAGGGGACAGTGGGGCCTATGGCTACACCTTC. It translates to CASSVGDSGAYGYTF.

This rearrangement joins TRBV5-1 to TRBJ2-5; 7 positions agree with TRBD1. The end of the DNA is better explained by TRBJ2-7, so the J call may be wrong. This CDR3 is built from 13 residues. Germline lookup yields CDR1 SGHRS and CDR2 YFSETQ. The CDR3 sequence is CASSWDSSYEQYF. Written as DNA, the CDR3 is TGCGCCAGCAGCTGGGACAGCTCCTACGAGCAGTACTTC.

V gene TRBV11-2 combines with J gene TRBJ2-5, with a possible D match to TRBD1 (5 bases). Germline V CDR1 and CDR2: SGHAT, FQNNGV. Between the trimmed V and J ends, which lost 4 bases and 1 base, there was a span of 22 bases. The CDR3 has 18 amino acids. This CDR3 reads CASSSMLDRTTTQETQYF. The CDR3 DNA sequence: TGTGCCAGCAGCTCAATGCTAGACAGAACTACTACCCAAGAGACCCAGTACTTC.

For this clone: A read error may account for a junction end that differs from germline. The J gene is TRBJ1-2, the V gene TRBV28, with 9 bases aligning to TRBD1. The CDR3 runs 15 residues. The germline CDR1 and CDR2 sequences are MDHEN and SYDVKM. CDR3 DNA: TGTGCCAGCAGTTTCCCGACAGGGGGGAACTATGGCTACCCCTTC. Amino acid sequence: CASSFPTGGNYGYPF.

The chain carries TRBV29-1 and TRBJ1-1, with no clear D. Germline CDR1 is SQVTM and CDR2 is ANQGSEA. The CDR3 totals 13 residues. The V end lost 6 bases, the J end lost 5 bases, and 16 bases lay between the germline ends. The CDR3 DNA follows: TGCAGCGTCGAAAGTCGGGGAGGGACTGAAGCTTTCTTT. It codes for CSVESRGGTEAFF.

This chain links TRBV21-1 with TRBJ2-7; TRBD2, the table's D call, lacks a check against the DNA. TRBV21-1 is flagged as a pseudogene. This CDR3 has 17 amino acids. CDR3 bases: TGTGCCAGCAGCATCCACCTGGAGGGTAGGAGCTCCTACGAGCAGTACTTC. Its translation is CASSIHLEGRSSYEQYF.

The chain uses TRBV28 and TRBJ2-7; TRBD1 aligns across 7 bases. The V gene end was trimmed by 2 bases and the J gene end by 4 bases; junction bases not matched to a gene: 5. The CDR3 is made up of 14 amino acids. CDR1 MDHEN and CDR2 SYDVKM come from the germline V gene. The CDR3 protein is CASSLVGGRYEQYF. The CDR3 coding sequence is TGTGCCAGCAGTTTAGTAGGGGGCAGGTACGAGCAGTACTTC.

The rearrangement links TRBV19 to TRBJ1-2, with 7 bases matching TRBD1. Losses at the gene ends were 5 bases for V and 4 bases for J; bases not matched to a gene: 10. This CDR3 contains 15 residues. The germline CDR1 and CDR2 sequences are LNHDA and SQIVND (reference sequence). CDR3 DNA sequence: TGTGCCAGTAGTGACACCGGGACAGCGACCTATGGCTACACCTTC. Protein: CASSDTGTATYGYTF.

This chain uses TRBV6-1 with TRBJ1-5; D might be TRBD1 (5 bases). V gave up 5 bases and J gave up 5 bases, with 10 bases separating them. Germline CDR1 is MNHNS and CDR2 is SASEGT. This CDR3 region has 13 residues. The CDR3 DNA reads TGTGCCAGCAGTTCCGGGGGAGATCAGCCCCAGCATTTT. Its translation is CASSSGGDQPQHF.

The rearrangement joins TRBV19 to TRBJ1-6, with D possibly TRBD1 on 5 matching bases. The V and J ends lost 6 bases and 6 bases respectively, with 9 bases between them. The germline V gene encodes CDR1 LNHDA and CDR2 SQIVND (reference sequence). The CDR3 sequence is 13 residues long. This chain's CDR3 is CASRRGSNSPLHF. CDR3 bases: TGTGCCAGTAGACGGGGGAGTAATTCACCCCTCCACTTT.